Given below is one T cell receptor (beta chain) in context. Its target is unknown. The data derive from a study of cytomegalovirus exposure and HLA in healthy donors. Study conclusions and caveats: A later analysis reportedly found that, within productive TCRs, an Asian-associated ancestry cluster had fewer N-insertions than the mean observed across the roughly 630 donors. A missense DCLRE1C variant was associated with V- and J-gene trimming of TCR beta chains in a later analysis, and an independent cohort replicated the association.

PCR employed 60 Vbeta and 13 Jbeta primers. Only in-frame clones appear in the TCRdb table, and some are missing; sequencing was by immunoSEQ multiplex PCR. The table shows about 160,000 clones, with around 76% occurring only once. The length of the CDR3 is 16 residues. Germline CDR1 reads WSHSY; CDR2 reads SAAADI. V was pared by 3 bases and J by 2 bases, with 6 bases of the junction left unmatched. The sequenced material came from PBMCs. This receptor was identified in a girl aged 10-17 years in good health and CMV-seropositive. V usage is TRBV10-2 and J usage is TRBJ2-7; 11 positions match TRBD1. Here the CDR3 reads CASSEGTGGTPYEQYF. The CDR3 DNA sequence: TGCGCCAGCAGTGAAGGGACAGGGGGGACCCCCTACGAGCAGTACTTC.